These T cell receptor beta chains were read from a single sample in a study of cytomegalovirus exposure and HLA in healthy donors. The table came from immunoSEQ multiplex PCR; TCRdb's copy has only in-frame clones and leaves some out. The sample lists 150,000 to 250,000 clones; around 77% were seen once. The sample was PBMCs. The receptors originated from a man aged 25 to 40 in good health and CMV-seronegative. The CDR3 runs from the conserved cysteine through the conserved F or W. The D gene is left open where the match is weak. The size entry is marked missing in some rows and otherwise reads once, few, many or a size class.

j_call v_call cdr3_length d_call clone_size cdr3_aa cdr3_nt
TRBJ1-1 TRBV28 14 TRBD1 NA CASSRTGGMAEAFF TGTGCCAGCAGTCGGACAGGGGGTATGGCTGAAGCTTTCTTT
TRBJ1-6 TRBV19 16 TRBD1 NA CASSWDRGFSESPLHF TGTGCCAGTAGTTGGGACAGGGGTTTTTCGGAGTCACCCCTCCACTTT
TRBJ2-6 TRBV5-4 16 NA NA CASSLDLSSGANVLTF TGTGCCAGCAGCTTGGATCTTTCCTCGGGGGCCAACGTCCTGACTTTC
TRBJ2-1 TRBV6-1 15 NA once CASSGVARGLNEQFF TGTGCCAGCAGTGGGGTGGCACGGGGGTTGAATGAGCAGTTCTTC
TRBJ2-1 TRBV7-9 16 NA few CASSPPLRLSYNEQFF TGTGCCAGCAGCCCCCCACTCCGACTCTCCTACAATGAGCAGTTCTTC
TRBJ2-7 TRBV6-1 12 NA NA CASSQGKSEQYF TGTGCCAGCAGTCAGGGGAAATCTGAGCAGTACTTC
TRBJ2-7 TRBV7-2 15 TRBD2 NA CASSLVLAGAYEQYF TGTGCCAGCAGCTTAGTCCTAGCGGGAGCCTACGAGCAGTACTTC
TRBJ1-1 TRBV11-3 15 TRBD1 NA CASSPGTGANTEAFF TGTGCCAGCAGCCCAGGGACAGGGGCGAACACTGAAGCTTTCTTT
TRBJ2-1 TRBV7-9 17 TRBD2 NA CASSPPRGLADYNEQFF TGTGCCAGCAGCCCGCCCCGGGGACTAGCGGACTACAATGAGCAGTTCTTC
TRBJ2-7 TRBV5-4 13 TRBD1 NA CASSYRGSYEQYF TGTGCCAGCAGTTACAGGGGAAGCTACGAGCAGTACTTC
TRBJ1-5 TRBV10-1 14 NA once CASSDGGNNQPQHF TGCGCCAGCAGTGATGGAGGAAACAATCAGCCCCAGCATTTT
TRBJ1-4 TRBV2 20 NA few CASSEIPKTGGGRYEEKLFF TGTGCCAGCAGTGAAATCCCCAAAACGGGCGGGGGGCGATATGAGGAAAAACTGTTTTTT
TRBJ2-1 TRBV19 14 TRBD2 NA CASIGTSGFDEQFF TGTGCCAGTATAGGGACTAGCGGGTTTGATGAGCAGTTCTTC
TRBJ2-5 TRBV11-2 15 TRBD2 NA CASSGIREGQETQYF TGTGCCAGCAGCGGAATTCGGGAGGGCCAAGAGACCCAGTACTTC
TRBJ2-1 TRBV6-5 15 TRBD2 NA CASSSTSGSRHEQFF TGTGCCAGCAGTTCGACTAGCGGGAGCCGTCATGAGCAGTTCTTC
TRBJ2-2 TRBV7-3 15 TRBD2 NA CASSLTPASGGELFF TGTGCCAGCAGCTTAACGCCAGCTAGCGGCGGGGAGCTGTTTTTT
TRBJ2-7 TRBV5-5 16 TRBD2 few CASSRSTAGKSYEQYF TGTGCCAGCAGCCGGTCGACAGCGGGAAAATCCTACGAGCAGTACTTC
TRBJ1-1 TRBV28 11 NA NA CASSLTREAFF TGTGCCAGCAGTTTGACACGTGAAGCTTTCTTT
TRBJ2-7 TRBV27 13 TRBD2 NA CASRLAGEPEQYF TGTGCCAGTCGACTAGCGGGAGAACCCGAGCAGTACTTC
TRBJ1-5 TRBV9 17 NA NA CASSPRGDEGSNQPQHF TGTGCCAGCAGCCCCCGCGGGGACGAAGGGAGCAATCAGCCCCAGCATTTT
TRBJ2-5 TRBV7-3 13 NA NA CASSLRQEETQYF TGTGCCAGCAGCTTAAGACAGGAAGAGACCCAGTACTTC
TRBJ1-5 TRBV28 12 NA NA CASEGSGQPQHF TGTGCCAGCGAAGGGAGCGGACAGCCCCAGCATTTT
TRBJ2-2 TRBV11-3 16 TRBD1 NA CASSLDRGRGTGELFF TGTGCCAGCAGCTTAGACAGGGGGCGAGGCACCGGGGAGCTGTTTTTT
TRBJ2-1 TRBV6-5 15 NA NA CASSYVRGSNNEQFF TGTGCCAGCAGTTACGTCCGAGGGAGCAACAATGAGCAGTTCTTC
TRBJ2-3 TRBV30 18 TRBD2 NA CAWSLSPASGLFTDTQYF TGTGCCTGGAGTTTGTCTCCCGCTAGCGGCCTCTTCACAGATACGCAGTATTTT
TRBJ2-1 TRBV10-3 13 TRBD1 NA CAIKDREYNEQFF TGTGCCATCAAGGACAGGGAATACAATGAGCAGTTCTTC
TRBJ2-3 TRBV21-1 19 NA NA CASGKRTTARETLTDTQYF TGTGCCAGCGGGAAAAGAACGACGGCGCGGGAGACCCTCACAGATACGCAGTATTTT
TRBJ2-1 TRBV7-9 16 NA NA CASSLALVVKYNEQFF TGTGCCAGCAGCTTAGCGTTAGTCGTTAAATACAATGAGCAGTTCTTC
TRBJ2-3 TRBV13 19 TRBD2 NA CASSPNYALAGGAADTQYF TGTGCCAGCAGCCCGAACTACGCACTAGCGGGAGGGGCCGCAGATACGCAGTATTTT
TRBJ1-2 TRBV11-2 15 NA NA CASSLSGGTGYGYTF TGTGCCAGCAGCTTATCTGGAGGGACCGGCTATGGCTACACCTTC
TRBJ2-7 TRBV7-9 14 TRBD1 NA CASSLVDRNYEQYF TGTGCCAGCAGCTTAGTGGACAGGAACTACGAGCAGTACTTC
TRBJ2-3 TRBV29-1 12 TRBD2 NA CSISGTRDTQYF TGCAGCATAAGCGGGACCCGAGATACGCAGTATTTT
TRBJ2-1 TRBV6-5 15 TRBD2 NA CASSPWGGTNNEQFF TGTGCCAGCAGTCCCTGGGGGGGGACGAACAATGAGCAGTTCTTC
TRBJ1-1 TRBV5-6 11 NA NA CASSSFTEAFF TGTGCCAGCAGCTCCTTTACTGAAGCTTTCTTT
TRBJ1-2 TRBV5-1 16 NA NA CASSGNTRQAGYGYTF TGCGCCAGCAGCGGTAACACTCGACAAGCGGGCTATGGCTACACCTTC
TRBJ2-1 TRBV6-1 15 TRBD1 NA CASTPTGSSYNEQFF TGTGCCAGCACCCCGACAGGGAGCTCCTACAATGAGCAGTTCTTC
TRBJ2-3 TRBV5-4 12 NA NA CASSAGPNTQYF TGTGCCAGCAGTGCGGGACCTAATACGCAGTATTTT
TRBJ2-3 TRBV7-9 14 NA NA CASNSLAGLVTQYF TGTGCCAGCAATAGTCTGGCTGGTCTAGTTACGCAGTATTTT
TRBJ1-6 TRBV6-5 13 NA NA CASSAGLISPLHF TGTGCCAGCAGTGCGGGACTTATTTCACCCCTCCACTTT
TRBJ2-1 TRBV6-5 15 NA NA CASSYDSDSDNEQFF TGTGCCAGCAGTTACGACTCAGATTCAGACAATGAGCAGTTCTTC
TRBJ1-1 TRBV5-1 17 TRBD1 NA CASSLVGTVTINTEAFF TGCGCCAGCAGCTTGGTAGGGACAGTTACCATAAACACTGAAGCTTTCTTT
TRBJ1-5 TRBV6-1 15 NA NA CASMAGAYSNQPQHF TGTGCCAGCATGGCAGGGGCGTATAGCAATCAGCCCCAGCATTTT
TRBJ1-2 TRBV30 15 NA NA CAWGRTFRLGYGYTF TGTGCCTGGGGGAGGACATTTCGGCTCGGGTATGGCTACACCTTC
TRBJ2-1 TRBV5-1 14 NA NA CASSSQTLNNEQFF TGCGCCAGCAGTAGCCAAACGCTCAACAATGAGCAGTTCTTC
TRBJ2-1 TRBV18 16 TRBD2 once CASSPPGLAGVNEQFF TGTGCCAGCTCACCACCGGGACTAGCGGGTGTCAATGAGCAGTTCTTC
TRBJ2-3 TRBV27 13 NA NA CASSLTSTDTQYF TGTGCCAGCAGTTTGACTTCCACAGATACGCAGTATTTT
TRBJ2-7 TRBV5-1 14 TRBD2 NA CASRLERGSYEQYF TGCGCCAGCAGACTCGAGCGGGGCTCCTACGAGCAGTACTTC
TRBJ1-2 TRBV30 15 TRBD1 NA CAWSDTGALDYGYTF TGTGCCTGGAGCGACACAGGGGCCCTCGACTATGGCTACACCTTC